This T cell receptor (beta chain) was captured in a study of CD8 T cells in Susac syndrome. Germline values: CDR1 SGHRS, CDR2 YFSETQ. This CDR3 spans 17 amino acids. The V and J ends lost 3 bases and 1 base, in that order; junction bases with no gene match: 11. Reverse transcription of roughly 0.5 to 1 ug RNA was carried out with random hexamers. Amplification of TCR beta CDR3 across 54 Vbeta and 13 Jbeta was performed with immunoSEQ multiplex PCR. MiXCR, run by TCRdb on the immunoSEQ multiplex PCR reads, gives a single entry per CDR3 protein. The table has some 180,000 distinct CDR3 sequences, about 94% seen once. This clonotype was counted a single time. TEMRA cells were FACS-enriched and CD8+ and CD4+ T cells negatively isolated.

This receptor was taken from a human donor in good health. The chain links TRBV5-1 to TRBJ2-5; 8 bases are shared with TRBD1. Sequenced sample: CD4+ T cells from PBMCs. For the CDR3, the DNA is TGCGCCAGCAGCTCCCGAGGACACAGGGGGGTCCAAGAGACCCAGTACTTC. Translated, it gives CASSSRGHRGVQETQYF.